The present T cell receptor beta chain was sequenced within a study of metastatic and nonmetastatic thyroid tumors. The overall study: Repertoires from malignant and benign thyroid patients were compared across blood and tumor or nodule tissue. Whole-study findings and limits: Reported TCR beta diversity, measured in blood and tumor, was significantly higher for malignant thyroid tumors than for benign nodules.

The table lists this clone with many counts. Its antigen is as yet unknown. Among the patients, none had received any treatment before thyroid surgery. The germline CDR1 and CDR2 sequences are SGHRS and YFSETQ. CDR3 size: 14 residues. V was shortened by 0 bases and J by 5 bases, with 11 bases between the two germline ends. Original handling: It was from CDR3 differences across clinicopathological groups that a distant-metastasis classifier for papillary thyroid cancer was built. TCRdb re-analyzed the PCR reads through MiXCR. In this record, the V and J calls reflect TCRdb's handling and not the investigators' own analysis. The table includes about 29,000 clones, around 16% detected once.

This receptor was obtained from a female donor with papillary thyroid cancer or a benign thyroid nodule (not recorded which). Some clones in this sample may be carry-over from other donors' samples. The specimen was blood. The chain carries TRBV5-1 and TRBJ2-5; D gene uncertain. The CDR3 DNA reads as TGCGCCAGCAGCTTGGTTCTCAGGTCTGAGACCCAGTACTTC. It specifies CASSLVLRSETQYF.